This T cell receptor beta chain was captured in a study of cytomegalovirus exposure and HLA in healthy donors. The PCR had 60 Vbeta and 13 Jbeta primers. Here immunoSEQ multiplex PCR was the method, and the copy in TCRdb shows in-frame clones only, minus some. The table records fewer than 180,000 clones, approximately 79% of them present only once. The CDR3 runs to 14 residues. Trimming removed 2 bases at V and 4 bases at J, with 12 bases between. Germline V gives CDR1 SGHNT, CDR2 YYREEE (reference sequence). About this clone itself: Its specificity is not known.

The study's findings and limits: Per a prior analysis, the majority of TCR beta V segments were productive roughly 87% or roughly 30% of the time.

The chain has TRBV5-4 and TRBJ1-1; D remains unclear. The specimen sequenced was PBMCs. The receptor was derived from a man aged 45-60 years in good health and CMV-seropositive. The CDR3 DNA reads as TGTGCCAGCAGCTTCATGGGAGTTGGCACTGAAGCTTTCTTT. This encodes CASSFMGVGTEAFF.